Below, 6 T cell receptor beta chains from the same sample are listed, as sequenced in a study of cytomegalovirus exposure and HLA in healthy donors. Data came from immunoSEQ multiplex PCR; TCRdb stores just in-frame clones and leaves some out. The sample lists 100,000 to 150,000 clones; more than 95% were seen once. Source material: PBMCs. These receptors all come from a man between 18 and 29 years old in good health and CMV-seronegative.

This clone is a singleton in its sample. The chain is built from TRBV9 and TRBJ2-5; D ambiguous. V was cut by 0 bases and J by 2 bases, with 5 bases left in between. The CDR3 contains 13 residues. Germline lookup yields CDR1 SGDLS and CDR2 YYNGEE. Written as DNA, the CDR3 is TGTGCCAGCAGCGTAGCAGGTCAAGAGACCCAGTACTTC. Its translation is CASSVAGQETQYF.

The table lists this clone with a count of one. The V gene is TRBV5-4, the J gene TRBJ2-1; 9 bases agree with TRBD2. V shed 4 bases, J shed 8 bases, and the junction held 13 bases outside the gene matches. Looked up from germline, CDR1 is SGHNT and CDR2 is YYREEE (reference sequence). The length of the CDR3 is 16 residues. CDR3 sequence reads: CASSLGDSGSGYEQFF. CDR3 DNA: TGTGCCAGCAGCCTTGGGGATAGCGGGAGCGGGTATGAGCAGTTCTTC.

This clone was counted only a few times. The chain uses TRBV10-3 and TRBJ2-1; TRBD2 might be the D (5 bases). CDR1 is ENHRY and CDR2 is SYGVKD in the germline V gene. V was shortened by 6 bases and J by 5 bases, with 11 bases between the two germline ends. The CDR3 runs 13 residues. The CDR3 DNA follows: TGTGCCATCAGGAGGGAAAAGGACAATGAGCAGTTCTTC. Translated: CAIRREKDNEQFF.

The chain employs TRBV14 and TRBJ2-7, with 7 bases fitting TRBD2. There are 15 residues in the CDR3. Trimming removed 4 bases from V and 5 bases from J; junction bases left unmatched: 11. The germline V gene encodes CDR1 SGHDN and CDR2 FVKESK. For the CDR3, the DNA is TGTGCCAGCAGCCCTCCCCTCGGGAGGATCCACGAGCAGTACTTC. It specifies CASSPPLGRIHEQYF.

The gene calls are TRBV28 and TRBJ1-4; no reliable D call. CDR1 is MDHEN, CDR2 SYDVKM, per germline. The CDR3 loop spans 15 amino acids. Trimming shortened V by 7 bases and J by 3 bases, and 15 bases separated the two germline ends. CDR3 sequence reads: CASTGRNPPNEKLFF. The CDR3 coding sequence is TGTGCCAGCACCGGCAGGAACCCCCCTAATGAAAAACTGTTTTTT.

This clone was recorded once. This chain uses TRBV6-4 with TRBJ2-6; D is unclear. CDR1 is MRHNA, CDR2 SNTAGT, per germline. CDR3 length: 14 residues. Trimming took off 4 bases at V and 0 bases at J, with 4 bases between the two ends. The CDR3 DNA is TGTGCCAGCAGTGGACACTCTGGGGCCAACGTCCTGACTTTC. Its protein is CASSGHSGANVLTF.